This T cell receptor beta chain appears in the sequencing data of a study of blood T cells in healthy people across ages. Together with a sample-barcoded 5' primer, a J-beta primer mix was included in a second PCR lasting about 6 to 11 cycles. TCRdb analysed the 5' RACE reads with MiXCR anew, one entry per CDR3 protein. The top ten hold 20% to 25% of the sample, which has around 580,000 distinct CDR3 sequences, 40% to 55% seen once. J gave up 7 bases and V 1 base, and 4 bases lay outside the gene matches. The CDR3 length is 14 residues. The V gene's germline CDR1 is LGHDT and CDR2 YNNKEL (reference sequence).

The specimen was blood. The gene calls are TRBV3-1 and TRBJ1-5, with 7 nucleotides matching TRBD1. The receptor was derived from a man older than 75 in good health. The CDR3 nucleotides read TGTGCCAGCAGCCAAGGACAGGGTATGCAGCCCCAGCATTTT. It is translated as CASSQGQGMQPQHF.